The 13 T cell receptor beta chains listed next were all sequenced from one sample in a study of blood T cell repertoires in COVID-19. Libraries were prepared by immunoSEQ multiplex PCR; TCRdb keeps only in-frame clonotypes and omits some of them. The data contain over 400,000 clones, approximately 85% of them singletons. The sequenced material came from peripheral blood. These receptors came from a human donor in a cohort sampled during active COVID-19.

This chain joins TRBV29-1 and TRBJ1-6; TRBD1 matches at 9 bases. The CDR3 extends over 14 amino acids. Germline V gene sequence: CDR1 SQVTM, CDR2 ANQGSEA. V was clipped by 7 bases and J by 5 bases; unmatched bases: 6. Here the CDR3 reads CSAQTGGNNSPLHF. DNA of the CDR3: TGCAGCGCCCAGACAGGGGGTAATAATTCACCCCTCCACTTT.

V gene TRBV7-9 combines with J gene TRBJ2-2; D is uncertain. Trimming removed 5 bases from V and 5 bases from J, with 15 bases in between. CDR3 length: 15 residues. Germline V gives CDR1 SEHNR, CDR2 FQNEAQ (reference sequence). CDR3 loop: CASSPWAYGTGELFF. The DNA of the CDR3 is TGTGCCAGCAGCCCTTGGGCGTATGGGACCGGGGAGCTGTTTTTT.

The genes are TRBV19 and TRBJ1-6; D might be TRBD1 (5 bases). Germline loops: CDR1 LNHDA, CDR2 SQIVND (reference sequence). The ends were cut back, 3 bases at V and 7 bases at J, with 7 bases in the middle. The CDR3 loop spans 13 amino acids. The CDR3 DNA follows: TGTGCCAGTAGTATCGCAGGGAATTCACCCCTCCACTTT. Translation: CASSIAGNSPLHF.

J is TRBJ2-2 and V is TRBV28, with D unclear. Trimming pared 5 bases from V and 4 bases from J, leaving 8 bases between. In germline, CDR1 is MDHEN, CDR2 SYDVKM. The CDR3 length is 13 residues. The CDR3 is CASSSSLTGELFF. DNA of the CDR3: TGTGCCAGCAGTAGCTCCCTCACCGGGGAGCTGTTTTTT.

The CDR3 region has the DNA TGTGCCAGTAGCCCCGACAGGGGCCATGAAAAACTGTTTTTT. This sequence encodes CASSPDRGHEKLFF. V and J are TRBV19 and TRBJ1-4; TRBD1 aligns across 8 bases. Germline CDR1 reads LNHDA; CDR2 reads SQIVND (reference sequence). The CDR3 totals 14 residues. Trimming cost V 6 bases and J 6 bases; bases outside gene matches: 6.

This clone was observed a single time. The rearrangement uses TRBV19 and TRBJ2-1; tentatively, D is TRBD2 (6 bases). V gave up 10 bases and J gave up 9 bases, with 22 bases separating them. This CDR3 has 14 residues. Germline V lookup: CDR1 LNHDA, CDR2 SQIVND (reference sequence). The CDR3 DNA reads as TGTGCCACTGAGACCGGGGGTCGAGAAGCTGAGCAGTTCTTC. Protein sequence: CATETGGREAEQFF.

The V call is TRBV14, the J call TRBJ1-1; D is ambiguous. Germline V lookup: CDR1 SGHDN, CDR2 FVKESK. Trimming stripped 0 bases from V and 3 bases from J, with 8 bases between. The length of the CDR3 is 14 residues. CDR3 in amino acids: CASSQDVAYTEAFF. Written as DNA, the CDR3 is TGTGCCAGCAGCCAAGATGTAGCTTACACTGAAGCTTTCTTT.

The chain uses TRBV29-1 and TRBJ2-3; the D is unclear. The ends were cut back, 4 bases at V and 3 bases at J, with 11 bases in the middle. The CDR3 loop spans 13 amino acids. The V gene's germline CDR1 is SQVTM and CDR2 ANQGSEA. For the CDR3, the DNA is TGCAGCGTTGGTCAACTAAGAACAGATACGCAGTATTTT. As protein: CSVGQLRTDTQYF.

V and J are TRBV5-6 and TRBJ1-2; no definite D call. This CDR3 comprises 14 residues. V was pared by 6 bases and J by 4 bases, with 16 bases between. Per germline, CDR1 SGHDT and CDR2 YYEEEE. Here the CDR3 DNA reads TGTGCCAGCATCCCCGCAGGTTTACTCTATGGCTACACCTTC. This gives the protein CASIPAGLLYGYTF.

The chain links TRBV5-1 to TRBJ2-1; D may be TRBD2 (5 bases). V lost 5 bases and J lost 9, with 30 bases in between. Germline CDR1 and CDR2: SGHRS and YFSETQ. The CDR3 length is 18 residues. The CDR3 region is CASSVQGSVSAGSVEQFF. For the CDR3, the DNA is TGCGCCAGCAGTGTACAAGGGAGTGTATCAGCCGGTTCTGTTGAGCAGTTCTTC.

The table lists this clone with a few counts. DNA of the CDR3: TGTGCCATCAGAGGGGGACAGGGTCGTGGAACAGATACGCAGTATTTT. Protein sequence: CAIRGGQGRGTDTQYF. The chain has TRBV10-3 and TRBJ2-3, with 9 nucleotides matching TRBD1. CDR1 and CDR2 from the germline V gene are ENHRY and SYGVKD. Losses at the gene ends were 6 bases for V and 3 bases for J; bases not matched to a gene: 10. The CDR3 covers 16 residues.

The V and J genes are TRBV6-5 and TRBJ1-1; 11 bases fit TRBD1. The CDR3 runs to 16 residues. In germline, CDR1 is MNHEY, CDR2 SVGAGI. Trimming took 0 bases from V and 4 from J; bases not matched to a gene: 4. The CDR3 nucleotides read TGTGCCAGCAGTTACTCGGGACAGGGGGTTGTCACTGAAGCTTTCTTT. Its protein product is CASSYSGQGVVTEAFF.

The chain links TRBV21-1 to TRBJ2-7; the table gives TRBD2 as D, unverified against the DNA. TRBV21-1 represents a pseudogene. The CDR3 has 14 amino acids. The CDR3 region is CASPLTRSSYEQYF. CDR3 DNA: TGTGCCAGCCCCCTGACCCGGAGCTCCTACGAGCAGTACTTC.